This T cell receptor (beta chain) originates from a study of blood T cell repertoires in COVID-19. The length of the CDR3 is 15 residues. Looked up from germline, CDR1 is SGHRS and CDR2 is YFSETQ. Trimming shortened V by 7 bases and J by 3 bases, and 20 bases separated the two germline ends. TCRdb's copy holds only in-frame clones and misses some; the assay was immunoSEQ multiplex PCR. The table has roughly 140,000 clones, 75% to 90% seen once. Sequenced sample: peripheral blood. The receptor was derived from a man in his sixties or seventies who had recovered from COVID-19. The V and J genes are TRBV5-1 and TRBJ2-7, with a tentative D call TRBD2 (6 bases). The CDR3 is CASSPSASEIYEQYF. The CDR3 DNA sequence: TGCGCCAGCTCCCCAAGTGCTAGCGAGATCTACGAGCAGTACTTC.